The 8 T cell receptor beta chains below all came from one sample that was sequenced in a study of T cell responses to AZD1222 COVID-19 vaccine. The table came from immunoSEQ multiplex PCR; TCRdb's copy has only in-frame clones and leaves some out. In the table there are 30,000 to 40,000 clones, around 87% of which are singletons. The material was peripheral blood, obtained 28 days after the second AZD1222 dose. The source of these receptors is an adult who received the AZD1222 COVID-19 vaccine.

The V and J genes are TRBV18 and TRBJ1-1, with 10 bases that match TRBD1. The CDR3 totals 14 residues. The V gene end was trimmed by 2 bases and the J gene end by 4 bases; junction bases not matched to a gene: 1. CDR1 KGHSH and CDR2 LQKENI come from the germline V gene. CDR3 DNA sequence: TGTGCCAGCTCACCAAGACAGGGGGCCACTGAAGCTTTCTTT. Its protein product is CASSPRQGATEAFF.

The rearrangement links TRBV5-8 to TRBJ1-5; 8 bases fit TRBD1. CDR3 length: 16 residues. Per germline, CDR1 SGHTS and CDR2 YDEGEE. J gave up 2 bases and V 2 bases, and 6 bases lay outside the gene matches. CDR3 DNA: TGTGCCAGCAGCTTAAGGCAGGGGGCACGCAATCAGCCCCAGCATTTT. It is translated as CASSLRQGARNQPQHF.

Here the CDR3 DNA reads TGTGCCAGCAGCTCCCGGGGGGACTGGAATGGCTACACCTTC. Its translation: CASSSRGDWNGYTF. The chain employs TRBV7-2 and TRBJ1-2, with D perhaps matching TRBD1 (5 bases). CDR1 is SGHTA, CDR2 FQGNSA, per germline. This CDR3 is built from 14 residues. Trimming took off 4 bases at V and 6 bases at J, with 15 bases between the two ends.

The chain uses TRBV13 and TRBJ1-4; 7 bases are a match to TRBD1. The CDR3 spans 14 residues. Per the germline V gene, CDR1 is PRHDT and CDR2 is FYEKMQ (reference sequence). After removal of 5 bases from V and 8 bases from J, the junction contained 8 bases not matched to a gene. The CDR3 loop is CASSPQGRGEKLFF. The CDR3 DNA sequence: TGTGCCAGCAGCCCACAGGGGCGGGGGGAAAAACTGTTTTTT.

The chain combines TRBV5-1 with TRBJ1-1, with D tentatively TRBD1 (6 bases). The CDR3 has 14 amino acids. V was clipped by 0 bases and J by 2 bases, with 8 bases between them. The V gene's germline CDR1 is SGHRS and CDR2 YFSETQ. The CDR3 loop reads CASSLAGDNTEAFF. The CDR3 coding sequence is TGCGCCAGCAGCTTGGCAGGGGATAACACTGAAGCTTTCTTT.

The chain couples TRBV6-5 to TRBJ2-1, with 8 positions matching TRBD2. V was pared by 0 bases and J by 9 bases, with 7 bases of the junction left unmatched. This CDR3 has 15 residues. The germline gives CDR1 MNHEY, CDR2 SVGAGI. The CDR3 protein is CASSYSWRGAGEQFF. CDR3 nucleotide sequence: TGTGCCAGCAGTTACTCCTGGCGGGGGGCCGGTGAGCAGTTCTTC.

The chain is built from TRBV13 and TRBJ2-1; 11 bases agree with TRBD1. The V segment lost 4 bases and the J segment 2 bases; nucleotides outside the gene matches: 13. Germline CDR1 is PRHDT and CDR2 is FYEKMQ (reference sequence). The CDR3 length is 19 residues. CDR3 in amino acids: CASSSSDRGPLGTYNEQFF. The CDR3 DNA reads as TGTGCCAGCAGCTCCTCGGACAGGGGGCCGTTAGGGACCTACAATGAGCAGTTCTTC.

The chain recombines TRBV7-8 with TRBJ1-5; the match to TRBD1 covers 7 bases. Germline V gives CDR1 SGHVS, CDR2 FQNEAQ. This CDR3 spans 12 amino acids. The V and J ends lost 0 bases and 15 bases, in that order; junction bases with no gene match: 5. This CDR3 is CASSLAYGQAHF. For the CDR3, the DNA is TGTGCCAGCAGCTTAGCATACGGACAGGCGCATTTT.